These 24 T cell receptor beta chains originate from one sample sequenced in a study of blood T cell repertoires in COVID-19. The table came from immunoSEQ multiplex PCR; TCRdb's copy has only in-frame clones and leaves some out. The sample lists about 78,000 clones, around 84% seen once, with around 3.3% in the top ten. Input material: peripheral blood. The source is a middle-aged man with acute or convalescent COVID-19.

The rearrangement links TRBV12-5 to TRBJ2-5, with D perhaps matching TRBD2 (5 bases). The germline V gene encodes CDR1 LGHNT and CDR2 FRNRAP. V was cut by 7 bases and J by 5 bases, with 17 bases left in between. The CDR3 length is 14 residues. DNA for the CDR3: TGTGCTAGTGTCGGAGGACCCCCACGGGAGACCCAGTACTTC. Translation: CASVGGPPRETQYF.

V usage is TRBV10-3 and J usage is TRBJ1-1, with TRBD1 identical over 10 bases. In germline, CDR1 is ENHRY, CDR2 SYGVKD. V lost 11 bases to trimming and J lost 4 bases; unmatched junction nucleotides: 4. CDR3 length: 12 residues. In DNA form, the CDR3 reads TGTGCCGGACAGGGGGATGGCACTGAAGCTTTCTTT. It codes for CAGQGDGTEAFF.

The CDR3 nucleotides read TGTGCCACCAGCAGAGGCAGTAGCTTAAATGAAAAACTGTTTTTT. As protein: CATSRGSSLNEKLFF. The chain is built from TRBV15 and TRBJ1-4, with D unclear. V was shortened by 1 base and J by 5 bases, with 11 bases between the two germline ends. The length of the CDR3 is 15 residues. Germline loops: CDR1 LNHNV, CDR2 YYDKDF (reference sequence).

The V call is TRBV5-1, the J call TRBJ2-7; TRBD2 matches at 11 bases. This CDR3 has 15 amino acids. With 4 bases clipped from V and 6 bases from J, the junction kept 9 bases outside the gene matches. CDR1 and CDR2 from the germline V gene are SGHRS and YFSETQ. CDR3 DNA: TGCGCCAGCAGCCTGCCTAGCGGGGGGTCCGTCGAGCAGTACTTC. Translation: CASSLPSGGSVEQYF.

The chain carries TRBV5-1 and TRBJ2-1, with 7 bases fitting TRBD1. With V trimmed by 1 base and J by 3 bases, 7 bases remained unmatched. Per germline, CDR1 SGHRS and CDR2 YFSETQ. The CDR3 runs 16 residues. CDR3 in amino acids: CASSLPDRVDYNEQFF. In DNA form, the CDR3 reads TGCGCCAGCAGCTTGCCCGACAGGGTCGACTACAATGAGCAGTTCTTC. Complete variable domain (other parts from reference TRBV5-1 and TRBJ2-1): KAGVTQTPRYLIKTRGQQVTLSCSPISGHRSVSWYQQTPGQGLQFLFEYFSETQRNKGNFPGRFSGRQFSNSRSEMNVSTLELGDSALYLCASSLPDRVDYNEQFFGPGTRLTVL.

The genes are TRBV11-2 and TRBJ1-2; TRBD1 is a possible D gene (6 bases). The CDR3 extends over 17 amino acids. From germline, CDR1 is SGHAT and CDR2 FQNNGV. Trimming took 1 base from V and 4 from J, leaving 19 bases between them. This chain's CDR3 is CASSLALNPGTTYGYTF. For the CDR3, the DNA is TGTGCCAGCAGCTTAGCTCTTAACCCCGGGACAACCTATGGCTACACCTTC.

The rearrangement joins TRBV9 to TRBJ2-7; TRBD2 matches at 8 bases. Germline assignment: CDR1 SGDLS and CDR2 YYNGEE. V dropped 0 bases and J dropped 2; count of bases not matched to a gene: 4. This CDR3 is built from 15 residues. This CDR3 is CASSVGVSGTYEQYF. As DNA, the CDR3 is TGTGCCAGCAGCGTAGGTGTTAGCGGGACCTACGAGCAGTACTTC.

This chain joins TRBV6-1 and TRBJ2-7; unclear D gene. Per the germline V gene, CDR1 is MNHNS and CDR2 is SASEGT. The CDR3 has 12 residues. Deletions cut 2 bases from V and 4 bases from J, with 6 bases between. CDR3 nucleotide sequence: TGTGCCAGCAGTGAAATGAGGTACGAGCAGTACTTC. It codes for CASSEMRYEQYF.

V usage is TRBV6-1 and J usage is TRBJ1-4; no clear D gene. Per germline, CDR1 MNHNS and CDR2 SASEGT. The germline V and J ends were trimmed by 1 base and 8 bases, with 11 bases remaining between them. The CDR3 is made up of 14 amino acids. CDR3 sequence: CASSEGGSGEKLFF. In DNA, the CDR3 is TGTGCCAGCAGTGAAGGGGGTTCGGGGGAAAAACTGTTTTTT.

The chain links TRBV9 to TRBJ2-2, with TRBD1 as a possible D gene (5 bases). The CDR3 is 15 residues long. CDR1 and CDR2 (germline): SGDLS, YYNGEE. The V end was cut by 0 bases, the J end by 5 bases, with 11 bases between. The CDR3 is CASSVGGAGTGELFF. The CDR3 DNA reads TGTGCCAGCAGCGTAGGGGGCGCAGGGACCGGGGAGCTGTTTTTT.

This rearrangement joins TRBV5-1 to TRBJ2-5; 9 bases fit TRBD1. The trim removed 4 bases at V and 3 bases at J, leaving 4 bases unmatched. Germline values: CDR1 SGHRS, CDR2 YFSETQ. CDR3 length: 14 amino acids. The CDR3 reads CASSKQGAEETQYF. In DNA, the CDR3 is TGCGCCAGCAGCAAACAGGGGGCGGAAGAGACCCAGTACTTC.

This clone was detected only a few times. The chain has TRBV19 and TRBJ2-1; perhaps D is TRBD1 or TRBD2 (6 bases each). Germline V gene lookup returns CDR1 LNHDA and CDR2 SQIVND (reference sequence). Trimming pared 8 bases from V and 1 base from J, leaving 15 bases between. The CDR3 totals 15 residues. The CDR3 is CASRTGRTSYNEQFF. CDR3 bases: TGTGCCAGTCGTACAGGGAGGACATCCTACAATGAGCAGTTCTTC.

This clone has a handful of counts. This chain connects TRBV7-2 to TRBJ2-1, with a tentative D call TRBD2 (5 bases). CDR3 length: 14 amino acids. Germline CDR1 reads SGHTA; CDR2 reads FQGNSA. Trimming stripped 1 base from V and 14 bases from J, with 18 bases between. This CDR3 reads CASSLGFSGRSKFF. The CDR3 nucleotides are TGTGCCAGCAGCTTAGGTTTCAGCGGTAGGTCGAAGTTCTTC.

The chain employs TRBV10-3 and TRBJ2-7; 8 bases align to TRBD2. The V segment lost 11 bases and the J segment 5 bases; nucleotides outside the gene matches: 11. This CDR3 spans 13 amino acids. Germline values: CDR1 ENHRY, CDR2 SYGVKD. CDR3 coding DNA: TGTGCCCTGGGGCGGGAGGCTTTCGACGAGCAGTACTTC. This codes for CALGREAFDEQYF.

The chain couples TRBV7-7 to TRBJ2-2, with TRBD1 as a possible D gene (6 bases). V lost 3 bases to trimming and J lost 1 base, with 9 bases between them. Germline CDR1 SSHAT, CDR2 FNYEAQ (reference sequence). The CDR3 is made up of 15 amino acids. The CDR3 bases are TGTGCCAGCAGCTTGGGGGCTGGGAACACCGGGGAGCTGTTTTTT. Translation: CASSLGAGNTGELFF.

Comments on this clone: This CDR3 is also generated by other DNA sequences in the sample. V gene TRBV6-5 combines with J gene TRBJ2-1; tentative D call: TRBD1 (6 bases). Germline V gives CDR1 MNHEY, CDR2 SVGAGI. The length of the CDR3 is 15 residues. The V end was cut by 2 bases, the J end by 4 bases, with 12 bases between. The DNA of the CDR3 is TGTGCCAGCAGTTACGGCAGGGGATCTTACAATGAGCAGTTCTTC. Translating it yields CASSYGRGSYNEQFF.

This clone was counted only a few times. The chain employs TRBV29-1 and TRBJ2-5; 8 bases align to TRBD1. The CDR3 runs 14 residues. With V trimmed by 6 bases and J by 2 bases, 8 bases remained unmatched. Germline V gene sequence: CDR1 SQVTM, CDR2 ANQGSEA. Here the CDR3 DNA reads TGCAGCGTCAGGGGGCCGGGACCGCAAGAGACCCAGTACTTC. Its protein is CSVRGPGPQETQYF.

The chain has TRBV27 and TRBJ2-7, with 10 bases fitting TRBD1. Trimming took 8 bases from V and 2 from J; bases not matched to a gene: 9. This CDR3 is 15 amino acids long. In germline, CDR1 is MNHEY, CDR2 SMNVEV (reference sequence). CDR3 in DNA: TGTGCCAGCCCCCCCCGGGACAGGGGCCCCTACGAGCAGTACTTC. The encoded protein is CASPPRDRGPYEQYF.

This chain links TRBV28 with TRBJ1-3; TRBD1 might be the D (6 bases). The germline CDR1 and CDR2 sequences are MDHEN and SYDVKM. There are 15 residues in the CDR3. The V gene lost 2 bases and the J gene lost 2 bases, with 10 bases spanning the gap. The CDR3 region is CASSLAGAPGNTIYF. DNA for the CDR3: TGTGCCAGCAGTTTAGCAGGGGCCCCTGGAAACACCATATATTTT.

This clone was picked up one time. The chain joins TRBV7-8 to TRBJ1-2; D is possibly TRBD1 (6 bases). The CDR3 extends over 16 amino acids. V lost 4 bases to trimming and J lost 3 bases, with 18 bases between them. Germline assignment: CDR1 SGHVS and CDR2 FQNEAQ. This CDR3 is CASSSWGRGAHYGYTF. CDR3 bases: TGTGCCAGCAGCTCCTGGGGCAGGGGCGCTCACTATGGCTACACCTTC.

This clone came up a few times. The chain employs TRBV6-2 or TRBV6-3 and TRBJ1-2, with D unclear. CDR1 is MNHEY and CDR2 is SVGEGT in the germline V gene. The germline V and J ends were trimmed by 2 bases and 3 bases, with 10 bases remaining between them. This CDR3 has 14 amino acids. CDR3 amino acids: CASSYGWSDYGYTF. CDR3 DNA: TGTGCCAGCAGTTACGGGTGGAGCGACTATGGCTACACCTTC.

This clone was counted once. The chain couples TRBV19 to TRBJ1-1; 9 bases align to TRBD1. The V gene end was trimmed by 6 bases and the J gene end by 5 bases; junction bases not matched to a gene: 7. From germline, CDR1 is LNHDA and CDR2 SQIVND (reference sequence). The CDR3 totals 14 residues. Written as DNA, the CDR3 is TGTGCCAGTAGACCCGACAGGGGGAGAACTGAAGCTTTCTTT. Its protein is CASRPDRGRTEAFF.

The gene calls are TRBV7-2 and TRBJ2-7, with TRBD1 matching over 10 bases. The CDR3 loop spans 14 amino acids. V was clipped by 5 bases and J by 4 bases; unmatched bases: 5. Germline V lookup: CDR1 SGHTA, CDR2 FQGNSA. Written as DNA, the CDR3 is TGTGCCAGCAGCCCTGACAGGGGGCGGTACGAGCAGTACTTC. This gives the protein CASSPDRGRYEQYF.

V is TRBV18 and J is TRBJ1-1; TRBD1 aligns across 7 bases. The CDR3 is made up of 15 amino acids. Germline loops: CDR1 KGHSH, CDR2 LQKENI. With V trimmed by 5 bases and J by 1 base, 7 bases remained unmatched. CDR3 DNA sequence: TGTGCCAGCTCAAACAGGGGACAGCAGAACACTGAAGCTTTCTTT. It yields the protein CASSNRGQQNTEAFF.